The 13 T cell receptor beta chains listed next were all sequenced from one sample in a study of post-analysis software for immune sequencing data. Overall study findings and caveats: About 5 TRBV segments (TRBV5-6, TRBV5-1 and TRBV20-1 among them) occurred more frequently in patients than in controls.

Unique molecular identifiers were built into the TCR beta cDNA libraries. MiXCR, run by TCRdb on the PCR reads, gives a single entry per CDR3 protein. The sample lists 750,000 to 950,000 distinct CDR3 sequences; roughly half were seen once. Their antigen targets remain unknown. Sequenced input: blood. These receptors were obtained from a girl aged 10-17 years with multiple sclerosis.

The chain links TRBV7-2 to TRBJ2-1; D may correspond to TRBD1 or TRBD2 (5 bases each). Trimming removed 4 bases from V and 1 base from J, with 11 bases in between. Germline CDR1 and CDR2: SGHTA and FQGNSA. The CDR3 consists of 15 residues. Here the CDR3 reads CASSSTGTSYNEQFF. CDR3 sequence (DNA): TGTGCCAGCAGCTCGACTGGGACGTCCTACAATGAGCAGTTCTTC.

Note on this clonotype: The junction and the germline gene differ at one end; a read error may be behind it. CDR3 bases: TGTGCCAGCAGCTTAAGGGCACTTGCAACTAATGAAAAACGGTTTTTT. Translated: CASSLRALATNEKRFF. J is TRBJ1-4 and V is TRBV7-8; the D is unclear. CDR1 is SGHVS and CDR2 is FQNEAQ in the germline V gene. This CDR3 is built from 16 residues.

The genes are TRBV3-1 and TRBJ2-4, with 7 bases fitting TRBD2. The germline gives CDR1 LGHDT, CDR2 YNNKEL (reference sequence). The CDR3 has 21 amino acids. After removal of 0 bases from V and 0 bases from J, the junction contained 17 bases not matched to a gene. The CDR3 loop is CASSQDPGASGLTRAKNIQYF. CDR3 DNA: TGTGCCAGCAGCCAAGATCCCGGGGCTAGCGGTCTTACTCGAGCCAAAAACATTCAGTACTTC.

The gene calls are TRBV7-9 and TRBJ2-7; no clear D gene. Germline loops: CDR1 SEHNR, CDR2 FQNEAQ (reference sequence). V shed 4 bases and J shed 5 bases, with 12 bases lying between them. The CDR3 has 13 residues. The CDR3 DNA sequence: TGTGCCAGCAGCTCGCCGGATATTGACGAGCAGTACTTC. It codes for CASSSPDIDEQYF.

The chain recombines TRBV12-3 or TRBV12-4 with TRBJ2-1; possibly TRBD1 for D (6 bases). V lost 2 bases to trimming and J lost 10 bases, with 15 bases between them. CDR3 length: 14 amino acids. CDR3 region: CASSLKTGTGEQFF. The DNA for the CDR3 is TGTGCCAGCAGTTTAAAAACAGGGACCGGCGAGCAGTTCTTC.

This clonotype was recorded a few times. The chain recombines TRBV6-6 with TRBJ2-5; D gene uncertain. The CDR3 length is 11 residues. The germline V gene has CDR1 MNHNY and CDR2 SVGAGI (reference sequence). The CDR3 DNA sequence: TGTGCTCTCCGCGTCCGGGAGACCCAGTACTTC. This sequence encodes CALRVRETQYF.

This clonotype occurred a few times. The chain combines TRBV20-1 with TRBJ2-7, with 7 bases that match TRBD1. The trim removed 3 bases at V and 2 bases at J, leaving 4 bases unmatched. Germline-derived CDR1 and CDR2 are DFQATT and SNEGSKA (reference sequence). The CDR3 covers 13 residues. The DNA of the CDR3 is TGCAGTGCTAGGACAGGGATCGCCTACGAGCAGTACTTC. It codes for CSARTGIAYEQYF.

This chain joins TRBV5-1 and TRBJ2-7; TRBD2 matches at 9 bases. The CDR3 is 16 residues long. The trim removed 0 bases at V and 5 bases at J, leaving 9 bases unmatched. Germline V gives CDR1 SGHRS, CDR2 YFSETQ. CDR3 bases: TGCGCCAGCAGCTTGGCTAATAGCGGGAGAAGTCACGAGCAGTACTTC. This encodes CASSLANSGRSHEQYF.

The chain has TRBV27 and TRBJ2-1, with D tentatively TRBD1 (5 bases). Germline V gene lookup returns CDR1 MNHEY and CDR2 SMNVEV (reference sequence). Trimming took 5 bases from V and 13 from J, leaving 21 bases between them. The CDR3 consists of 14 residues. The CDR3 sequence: CASSTLRQKETQFF. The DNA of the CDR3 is TGTGCCAGCAGTACCCTTCGACAGAAAGAGACCCAGTTCTTC.

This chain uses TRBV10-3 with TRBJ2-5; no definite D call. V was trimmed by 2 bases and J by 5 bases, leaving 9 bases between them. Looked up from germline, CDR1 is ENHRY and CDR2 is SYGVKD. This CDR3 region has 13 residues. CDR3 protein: CAISEGFRETQYF. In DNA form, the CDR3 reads TGTGCCATCAGTGAGGGGTTCCGCGAGACCCAGTACTTC.

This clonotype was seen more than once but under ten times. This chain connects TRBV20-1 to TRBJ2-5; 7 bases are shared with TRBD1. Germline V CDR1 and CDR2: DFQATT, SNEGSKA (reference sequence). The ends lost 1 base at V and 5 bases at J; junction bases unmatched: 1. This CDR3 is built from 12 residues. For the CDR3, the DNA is TGCAGTGCTAGAGTACAGGGGGAGACCCAGTACTTC. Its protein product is CSARVQGETQYF.

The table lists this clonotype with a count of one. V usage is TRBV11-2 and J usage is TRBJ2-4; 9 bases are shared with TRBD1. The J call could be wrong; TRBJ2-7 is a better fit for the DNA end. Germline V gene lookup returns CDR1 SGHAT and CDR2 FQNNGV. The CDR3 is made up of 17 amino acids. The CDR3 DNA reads TGTGCCAGCAGCTTAGAGGGACAGGGAAGCACTGACTACGAGCAGTACTTC. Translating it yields CASSLEGQGSTDYEQYF.

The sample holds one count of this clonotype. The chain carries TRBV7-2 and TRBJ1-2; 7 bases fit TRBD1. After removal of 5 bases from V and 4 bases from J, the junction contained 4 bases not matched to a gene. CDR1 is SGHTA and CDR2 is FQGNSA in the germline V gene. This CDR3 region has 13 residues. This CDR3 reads CASSERTGYGYTF. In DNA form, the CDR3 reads TGTGCCAGCAGCGAACGGACAGGCTATGGCTACACCTTC.